These T cell receptor beta chains were read from a single sample in a study of identical twins. TCRdb processed the 5' RACE reads anew with MiXCR; each CDR3 protein has one entry. Of 700,000 to 950,000 distinct CDR3 sequences in the sample, 10% to 15% were seen once. In addition, the sample was reused for a study of yellow fever vaccine responses in identical twins.

The sequencing input was PBMCs. The source of these receptors is a young woman in good health. Both conserved end residues are part of each CDR3. Each record gives: clone size, J gene, D gene, V gene, CDR3 DNA, CDR3 protein. A D gene is named only where the DNA matches it firmly. Size values are once, few and many counts, or a class for expanded clones, and some rows have none.

many TRBJ1-6 . TRBV5-1 TGCGCCAGCAGCTTGGGGTTAGCCTCCTCACCCCTCCACTTT CASSLGLASSPLHF
. TRBJ2-7 TRBD1 TRBV7-8 TGTGCCAGCAGCTCCCCGGACAGGGACTACGAGCAGTACTTC CASSSPDRDYEQYF
few TRBJ2-1 . TRBV29-1 TGCAGCGTTGAAGATCGGGGTATGGCATCGGGTCTGGGCTACAATGAGCAGTTCTTC CSVEDRGMASGLGYNEQFF
few TRBJ2-5 TRBD2 TRBV6-1 TGTGCCAGCAGTACGGGACTAGCGGGAGGCGGGCAAGAGACCCAGTACTTC CASSTGLAGGGQETQYF
few TRBJ2-3 . TRBV11-2 TGTGCCAGCAGCTTAAGACCGGGGAAGCAATCCACAGATACGCAGTATTTT CASSLRPGKQSTDTQYF
few TRBJ1-2 . TRBV5-1 TGCGCCAGCAGCTTGGAGCCAGGCATTAACTATGGCTACACCTTC CASSLEPGINYGYTF
many TRBJ2-1 . TRBV5-1 TGCGCCAGCAGCTCCACCCCTGGTTTTGAGCAGTTCTTC CASSSTPGFEQFF
few TRBJ1-5 . TRBV10-2 TGCGCCATCGGAGACGGACCCAATCAGCCCCAGCATTTT CAIGDGPNQPQHF
. TRBJ2-3 . TRBV6-1 TGTGCCAGCAGGGAAATAAACACAGATACGCAGTATTTT CASREINTDTQYF
. TRBJ1-2 . TRBV3-1 TGTGCCAGCAGCCGCCTCGGGGTAGGCTATGGCTACACCTTC CASSRLGVGYGYTF
. TRBJ2-1 . TRBV29-1 TGCAGCGTTGTACGGGAGCCTCGCAATGAGCAGTTCTTC CSVVREPRNEQFF
many TRBJ2-3 . TRBV5-6 TGTGCCAGCAGTTCCGGACTCACAGATACGCAGTATTTT CASSSGLTDTQYF
. TRBJ2-5 . TRBV7-8 TGTGCCAGCAGCTTAGATCCTAGCCTGCGACAAGAGACCCAGTACTTC CASSLDPSLRQETQYF
many TRBJ2-1 TRBD2 TRBV14 TGTGCCAGCAGCCAGGTCCTAGCGGGGTACTCCTACAATGAGCAGTTCTTC CASSQVLAGYSYNEQFF
few TRBJ2-5 . TRBV27 TGTGCCAGCAGTTTCCGTGGCCGAGGGGAGACCCAGTACTTC CASSFRGRGETQYF
few TRBJ2-3 TRBD2 TRBV4-1 TGCGCCAGCAGCCAAGATATTGGGACTAGCGGGTCAGATACGCAGTATTTT CASSQDIGTSGSDTQYF
few TRBJ2-7 TRBD1 TRBV11-1 TGTGCCAGCAGCTTAGCGAGGGGGCCAGGGGCGCAAACCTACGAGCAGTACTTC CASSLARGPGAQTYEQYF
. TRBJ1-3 . TRBV20-1 TGCAGTGCTAGAGGGGGGGAGTTTCAAACCATATATTTT CSARGGEFQTIYF
. TRBJ1-5 TRBD1 TRBV6-6 TGTGCCAGCACCACTGGGACAGGGGTGGTATCCCAGCATTTT CASTTGTGVVSQHF
. TRBJ2-1 . TRBV7-9 TGTGCCAGCAGCTTCCCCTCGGGCGGTGAGCAGTTCTTC CASSFPSGGEQFF
many TRBJ1-1 TRBD1 TRBV4-1 TGCGCCAGCAGCCAAGATCCGGGACAGGTGCGTGAAGCTTTCTTT CASSQDPGQVREAFF
few TRBJ2-5 TRBD2 TRBV10-2 TGCGCCAGCAGTGATACTTCTAGCGGGCGGGACTCCCAGTACTTC CASSDTSSGRDSQYF
few TRBJ2-4 TRBD1 TRBV28 TGTGCCAGCAAGACGGACAGGGGAATAAAGTACTTC CASKTDRGIKYF
. TRBJ2-5 . TRBV29-1 TGCAGCGTTGTGTGGGGCCAGTGGTACTTC CSVVWGQWYF
. TRBJ2-2 TRBD2 TRBV13 TGTGCCAGCAGCTTCGGGGGGAGGAACACCGGGGAGCTGTTTTTT CASSFGGRNTGELFF
. TRBJ1-4 . TRBV20-1 TGCAGTGCTAGAACGACAGATGAAAAACTGTTTTTT CSARTTDEKLFF
many TRBJ2-1 . TRBV5-1 TGCGCCAGCAGCTTGACAGGGTTGGGTGAGCAGTTCTTC CASSLTGLGEQFF